These 27 T cell receptor beta chains originate from one sample sequenced in a study of cytomegalovirus exposure and HLA in healthy donors (dated 2017 in TCRdb). The library was produced with the immunoSEQ multiplex PCR assay. The multiplex PCR relied on a mix of 60 forward primers for TCR Vbeta segments and 13 reverse primers for TCR Jbeta segments. The clones in this table, taken by TCRdb from immuneACCESS, are in-frame only. Not every clone is retained; where verified, under half of the shortfall comes from an unresolved V gene, and the cause of the rest is unknown. For this sample there are about 130,000 clones; 80% appear just once. The leading ten clones occupy under 3.5% of the sample. Material for sequencing was PBMCs. The receptors originated from a male donor in good health and CMV-seronegative.

This chain links TRBV6-5 with TRBJ2-2; perhaps TRBD2 as D (7 bases). Germline CDR1 MNHEY, CDR2 SVGAGI. The CDR3 spans 16 residues. V was clipped by 0 bases and J by 4 bases, with 12 bases between them. CDR3 in DNA: TGTGCCAGCAGTTACTCGAAGGGGGGGGTCACCGGGGAGCTGTTTTTT. It encodes CASSYSKGGVTGELFF.

This clone came up once. The chain recombines TRBV7-8 with TRBJ1-5, with D unclear. Per the germline V gene, CDR1 is SGHVS and CDR2 is FQNEAQ. The ends were cut back, 7 bases at V and 1 base at J, with 11 bases in the middle. The CDR3 is made up of 14 amino acids. The CDR3, as DNA: TGTGCCAGCACTCGGACTGAAAGCAATCAGCCCCAGCATTTT. Amino acids: CASTRTESNQPQHF.

J is TRBJ2-6 and V is TRBV5-1; D not resolved. Germline CDR1 reads SGHRS; CDR2 reads YFSETQ. V lost 0 bases and J lost 0, with 7 bases in between. CDR3 length equals 16 residues. CDR3 amino acids: CASSLASSSGANVLTF. DNA of the CDR3: TGCGCCAGCAGCTTGGCCTCCAGCTCTGGGGCCAACGTCCTGACTTTC.

In its sample, this clone was seen once. This chain connects TRBV5-1 to TRBJ1-2; no clear D gene. Germline V CDR1 and CDR2: SGHRS, YFSETQ. There are 15 residues in the CDR3. V gave up 0 bases and J gave up 8 bases, with 17 bases separating them. This CDR3 reads CASSLAGLEGIGYTF. The DNA for the CDR3 is TGCGCCAGCAGCTTGGCCGGTTTGGAGGGAATAGGCTACACCTTC.

This rearrangement joins TRBV11-2 to TRBJ1-1; D is undetermined. Per the germline V gene, CDR1 is SGHAT and CDR2 is FQNNGV. The CDR3 has 15 amino acids. Trimming took off 1 base at V and 4 bases at J, with 13 bases between the two ends. This CDR3 reads CASSLVRGRGTEAFF. CDR3 sequence (DNA): TGTGCCAGCAGCTTAGTTCGCGGCAGAGGCACTGAAGCTTTCTTT.

This chain joins TRBV7-8 and TRBJ1-5, with a tentative D call TRBD1 (6 bases). V dropped 2 bases and J dropped 8 bases, with 10 bases sitting between them. CDR3 length equals 13 residues. CDR1 SGHVS and CDR2 FQNEAQ come from the germline V gene. The DNA for the CDR3 is TGTGCCAGCAGCTTAAGAGGGGGGGAGCCCCAGCATTTT. Protein product: CASSLRGGEPQHF.

CDR3 nucleotide sequence: TGTGCCAGCAGCTCCCGCCGGGTAGGGGGCAACTCCGAGCAGTACTTC. Translation gives CASSSRRVGGNSEQYF. This chain links TRBV5-4 with TRBJ2-5, with 7 bases that match TRBD1. The better agreement between TRBJ2-7 and the DNA end casts doubt on the J call. The CDR3 has 16 residues. CDR1 is SGHNT, CDR2 YYREEE, per germline (reference sequence).

The chain couples TRBV19 to TRBJ1-6; the match to TRBD1 covers 7 bases. V trimming: 2 bases; J trimming: 6 bases; junction bases outside the gene matches: 1. Germline-derived CDR1 and CDR2 are LNHDA and SQIVND (reference sequence). CDR3 length equals 14 residues. Here the CDR3 DNA reads TGTGCCAGTAGTATATCAGGGGGTAATTCACCCCTCCACTTT. This encodes CASSISGGNSPLHF. The full variable domain, completed using reference TRBV19 and TRBJ1-6, is DGGITQSPKYLFRKEGQNVTLSCEQNLNHDAMYWYRQDPGQGLRLIYYSQIVNDFQKGDIAEGYSVSREKKESFPLTVTSAQKNPTAFYLCASSISGGNSPLHFGNGTRLTVT.

This rearrangement joins TRBV28 to TRBJ2-3; 9 bases are a match to TRBD1. Germline-derived CDR1 and CDR2 are MDHEN and SYDVKM. The CDR3 is made up of 17 amino acids. J lost 4 bases, V lost 5 bases, and 13 bases had no gene match. The CDR3 loop reads CASSKPPGQGIADTQYF. The CDR3 bases are TGTGCCAGCAGTAAACCACCGGGACAGGGTATAGCAGATACGCAGTATTTT. Drawing the rest from reference TRBV28 and TRBJ2-3, the complete variable domain is DVKVTQSSRYLVKRTGEKVFLECVQDMDHENMFWYRQDPGLGLRLIYFSYDVKMKEKGDIPEGYSVSREKKERFSLILESASTNQTSMYLCASSKPPGQGIADTQYFGPGTRLTVL.

The genes are TRBV20-1 and TRBJ2-7; TRBD1 might be the D (5 bases). The V end was cut by 6 bases, the J end by 2 bases, with 5 bases between. The V gene's germline CDR1 is DFQATT and CDR2 SNEGSKA (reference sequence). The CDR3 is 10 amino acids. CDR3 sequence (DNA): TGCAGTGCGGGGCCCTACGAGCAGTACTTC. This gives the protein CSAGPYEQYF.

The chain employs TRBV30 and TRBJ2-5; D may be TRBD1 (5 bases). Trimming took 0 bases from V and 1 from J, leaving 12 bases between them. This CDR3 spans 15 amino acids. Germline V gene sequence: CDR1 GTSNPN, CDR2 SVGIG (reference sequence). CDR3 in amino acids: CAWSVRGMGQETQYF. For the CDR3, the DNA is TGTGCCTGGAGTGTAAGGGGAATGGGCCAAGAGACCCAGTACTTC.

V gene TRBV2 combines with J gene TRBJ1-2, with TRBD1 identical over 7 bases. Trimming cost V 8 bases and J 8 bases; bases outside gene matches: 14. CDR1 is SNHLY, CDR2 FYNNEI, per germline. CDR3 size: 14 residues. CDR3 sequence: CASPSRQGVSGYTF. CDR3 nucleotide sequence: TGTGCCAGCCCAAGCCGACAGGGCGTTAGCGGCTACACCTTC.

This clone has a single count. The rearrangement joins TRBV28 to TRBJ2-3, with TRBD2 matching 12 bases. Trimming took 5 bases from V and 0 from J; bases not matched to a gene: 9. CDR1 and CDR2 (germline): MDHEN, SYDVKM. The CDR3 totals 18 residues. The CDR3 sequence: CASSQTSGGYTSTDTQYF. In nucleotides, the CDR3 is TGTGCCAGCAGTCAGACTAGCGGGGGCTATACTAGCACAGATACGCAGTATTTT.

This clone has just a few counts. The V call is TRBV4-1, the J call TRBJ2-7; D is unclear. Trimming took 0 bases from V and 4 from J, leaving 7 bases between them. This CDR3 is built from 13 residues. The germline CDR1 and CDR2 sequences are MGHRA and YSYEKL. The CDR3 DNA sequence: TGCGCCAGCAGCCAAGAATCCCAATACGAGCAGTACTTC. Translated, it gives CASSQESQYEQYF.

The gene calls are TRBV7-9 and TRBJ2-1; the match to TRBD2 covers 13 bases. Unmatched junction bases numbered 6, after V lost 1 base and J lost 0 bases. Per the germline V gene, CDR1 is SEHNR and CDR2 is FQNEAQ (reference sequence). CDR3 length equals 19 residues. CDR3 sequence: CASSLGLAGGISSYNEQFF. The CDR3 DNA is TGTGCCAGCAGCTTAGGACTAGCGGGAGGAATCAGCTCCTACAATGAGCAGTTCTTC.

This clone was observed once. The chain links TRBV6-1 to TRBJ2-7; 7 bases line up with TRBD2. The CDR3 runs to 13 residues. Germline V CDR1 and CDR2: MNHNS, SASEGT. Unmatched junction bases numbered 7, after V lost 6 bases and J lost 5 bases. CDR3 protein: CASSLVGGDEQYF. The CDR3 DNA reads as TGTGCCAGCAGCTTGGTGGGGGGGGACGAGCAGTACTTC.

This clone was observed a single time. V is TRBV4-1 and J is TRBJ2-2, with a weak D call TRBD2 (6 bases). The CDR3 is made up of 15 amino acids. Germline CDR1 reads MGHRA; CDR2 reads YSYEKL. Trimming stripped 3 bases from V and 0 bases from J, with 8 bases between. CDR3 residues: CASSHGGTNTGELFF. In DNA, the CDR3 is TGCGCCAGCAGCCACGGCGGGACGAACACCGGGGAGCTGTTTTTT.

The CDR3 sequence is CASTLTRGTEAFF. The CDR3 DNA sequence: TGTGCCAGCACTTTAACTCGGGGGACTGAAGCTTTCTTT. The chain is built from TRBV6-5 and TRBJ1-1, with a possible D match to TRBD1 (5 bases). The germline CDR1 and CDR2 sequences are MNHEY and SVGAGI. V dropped 7 bases and J dropped 5 bases, with 14 bases sitting between them. The CDR3 has 13 residues.

V and J are TRBV9 and TRBJ1-4; TRBD1 is a possible D gene (6 bases). V was shortened by 2 bases and J by 0 bases, with 14 bases between the two germline ends. This CDR3 comprises 17 residues. Germline V gene sequence: CDR1 SGDLS, CDR2 YYNGEE. CDR3 protein: CASSVQGKGATNEKLFF. The CDR3 nucleotides read TGTGCCAGCAGCGTCCAGGGGAAGGGGGCAACTAATGAAAAACTGTTTTTT.

The chain is built from TRBV7-3 and TRBJ2-1, with D possibly being TRBD1 (6 bases). The germline V gene encodes CDR1 SGHTA and CDR2 FQGTGA. Trimming took 5 bases from V and 3 from J, leaving 14 bases between them. The CDR3 has 15 residues. The DNA of the CDR3 is TGTGCCAGCAGCACCACGACAGGTAGCTACAATGAGCAGTTCTTC. Translated, it gives CASSTTTGSYNEQFF.

The chain employs TRBV2 and TRBJ1-1, with D possibly TRBD1 on 5 matching bases. CDR3 length equals 13 residues. The V end lost 7 bases, the J end lost 2 bases, and 11 bases lay between the germline ends. The germline gives CDR1 SNHLY, CDR2 FYNNEI. CDR3 residues: CASTIDRNTEAFF. CDR3 sequence (DNA): TGTGCCAGCACTATAGACAGAAACACTGAAGCTTTCTTT.

V usage is TRBV18 and J usage is TRBJ2-3; TRBD2 matches 7 bases. CDR1 KGHSH and CDR2 LQKENI come from the germline V gene. The CDR3 is 16 amino acids. The ends lost 3 bases at V and 0 bases at J; junction bases unmatched: 6. CDR3 sequence: CASSPSSGASTDTQYF. The CDR3 bases are TGTGCCAGCTCACCCTCTAGCGGAGCTAGCACAGATACGCAGTATTTT.

The chain has TRBV2 and TRBJ1-5; TRBD1 agrees at 7 bases. J gave up 2 bases and V 5 bases, and 24 bases lay outside the gene matches. Germline V gene data show CDR1 as SNHLY and CDR2 as FYNNEI. This CDR3 has 21 amino acids. In nucleotides, the CDR3 is TGTGCCAGCAGTCACGCTATAGTCAATCGCCGCAATACAGGGGGCAATCAGCCCCAGCATTTT. Its protein is CASSHAIVNRRNTGGNQPQHF.

This sequence joins TRBV2 and TRBJ2-1; tentative D call: TRBD1 (5 bases). This CDR3 is 13 amino acids long. Between the trimmed V and J ends, which lost 5 bases and 0 bases, there was a span of 5 bases. Germline V gives CDR1 SNHLY, CDR2 FYNNEI. The CDR3 DNA sequence: TGTGCCAGCAGTACAGGCTCCTACAATGAGCAGTTCTTC. Residues: CASSTGSYNEQFF.

The rearrangement links TRBV21-1 to TRBJ2-1; the table's D call, TRBD2, was not checked against the DNA. TRBV21-1 is annotated as a pseudogene. The CDR3 has 19 amino acids. In nucleotides, the CDR3 is TGTGCCACACTCCCGGTCCCAGGGATAGGTAGCGGGAGGACTAATGAGCAGTTCTTC. Translating it yields CATLPVPGIGSGRTNEQFF.

The CDR3 sequence: CASSAAAGGMNEQFF. In DNA form, the CDR3 reads TGTGCCAGCAGCGCCGCAGCGGGAGGAATGAATGAGCAGTTCTTC. The rearrangement uses TRBV7-8 and TRBJ2-1; TRBD2 agrees at 9 bases. The CDR3 has 15 residues. V lost 5 bases to trimming and J lost 7 bases; unmatched junction nucleotides: 9. The germline CDR1 and CDR2 sequences are SGHVS and FQNEAQ.

This clone turned up a few times. The V call is TRBV7-8, the J call TRBJ2-7; TRBD2 matches at 13 bases. The CDR3 spans 16 residues. V was clipped by 2 bases and J by 4 bases; unmatched bases: 5. Germline V gives CDR1 SGHVS, CDR2 FQNEAQ. As DNA, the CDR3 is TGTGCCAGCAGCTTAATCGGACTAGCGGGAGCGTACGAGCAGTACTTC. Protein product: CASSLIGLAGAYEQYF.